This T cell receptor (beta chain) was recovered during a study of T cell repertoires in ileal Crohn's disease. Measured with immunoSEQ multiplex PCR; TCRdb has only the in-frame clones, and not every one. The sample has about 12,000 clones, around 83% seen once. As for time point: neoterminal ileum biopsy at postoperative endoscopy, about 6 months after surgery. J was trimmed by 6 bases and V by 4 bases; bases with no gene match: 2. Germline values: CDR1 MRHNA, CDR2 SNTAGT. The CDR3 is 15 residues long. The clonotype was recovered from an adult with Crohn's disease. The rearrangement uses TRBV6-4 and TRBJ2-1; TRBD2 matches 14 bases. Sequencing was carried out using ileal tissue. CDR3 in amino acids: CASSGTSGGSNEQFF. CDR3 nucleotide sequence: TGTGCCAGCAGTGGGACTAGCGGGGGGTCCAATGAGCAGTTCTTC.